What follows are 20 T cell receptor beta chains derived from one specimen sequenced in a study of blood T cells in healthy people across ages. It was with a sample-barcoded 5' primer and a J-beta primer mix that a second PCR of roughly 7 to 12 cycles was run. MiXCR, run by TCRdb on the 5' RACE reads, gives a single entry per CDR3 protein. The sample shows approximately 760,000 distinct CDR3 sequences, approximately 25% of them seen only once. This sample was also put to use in a study of T cells of mothers and their children.

The sequencing input was blood. The receptors originated from a boy aged 5-17 years in good health.

The chain couples TRBV7-3 to TRBJ2-5; TRBD1 agrees at 9 bases. The DNA end is more similar to TRBJ2-1, so the J call may be wrong. The CDR3 extends over 13 amino acids. Germline loops: CDR1 SGHTA, CDR2 FQGTGA. CDR3 DNA: TGTGCCGTTCGGGGACAGGGTAACAATGAGCAGTTCTTC. It is translated as CAVRGQGNNEQFF.

The chain links TRBV7-2 to TRBJ2-3; D possibly uses TRBD1 or TRBD2 (6 bases each). Germline V gene data show CDR1 as SGHTA and CDR2 as FQGNSA. The length of the CDR3 is 16 residues. Trimming took off 2 bases at V and 6 bases at J, with 18 bases between the two ends. For the CDR3, the DNA is TGTGCCAGCAGCTTAAAGGTGGGGGGCCCGACTGATACGCAGTATTTT. Translating it yields CASSLKVGGPTDTQYF.

The chain couples TRBV20-1 to TRBJ1-5, with D possibly TRBD1 on 6 matching bases. Germline-derived CDR1 and CDR2 are DFQATT and SNEGSKA (reference sequence). Trimming took 5 bases from V and 4 from J, leaving 18 bases between them. The CDR3 consists of 15 residues. The CDR3: CSAPRNQGPNQPQHF. The CDR3 region has the DNA TGCAGTGCTCCAAGGAACCAGGGGCCTAATCAGCCCCAGCATTTT.

In its sample, this clonotype was seen a few times. This chain uses TRBV28 with TRBJ1-4; no reliable D call. Germline V CDR1 and CDR2: MDHEN, SYDVKM. The CDR3 runs 15 residues. V was trimmed by 1 base and J by 8 bases, leaving 14 bases between them. The CDR3 is CASSLSSGFREKLFF. In DNA form, the CDR3 reads TGTGCCAGCAGTTTATCTTCGGGGTTCCGCGAAAAACTGTTTTTT. Full variable domain (remainder filled in from reference TRBV28 and TRBJ1-4): DVKVTQSSRYLVKRTGEKVFLECVQDMDHENMFWYRQDPGLGLRLIYFSYDVKMKEKGDIPEGYSVSREKKERFSLILESASTNQTSMYLCASSLSSGFREKLFFGSGTQLSVL.

The gene calls are TRBV29-1 and TRBJ2-5; a weak D match, TRBD1 (6 bases). This CDR3 region has 12 residues. The germline CDR1 and CDR2 sequences are SQVTM and ANQGSEA. V was cut by 8 bases and J by 0 bases, with 10 bases left in between. CDR3 protein: CSFRQDQETQYF. The CDR3 DNA reads as TGCAGCTTTCGACAGGACCAAGAGACCCAGTACTTC.

The genes are TRBV29-1 and TRBJ2-1; D call uncertain. Germline V gives CDR1 SQVTM, CDR2 ANQGSEA. The CDR3 sequence is 13 residues long. V was cut by 5 bases and J by 3 bases, with 11 bases left in between. CDR3 loop: CSVSTDLYNEQFF. Written as DNA, the CDR3 is TGCAGCGTTTCTACGGACCTCTACAATGAGCAGTTCTTC.

Details on this clonotype: Relative to the germline gene, one junction end is altered; a read error may explain this. This rearrangement joins TRBV7-2 to TRBJ2-1; 8 bases match TRBD2. The CDR3 has 15 residues. Germline loops: CDR1 SGHTA, CDR2 FQGNSA. The CDR3 loop reads CVSSLAGPSYNEQFF. DNA of the CDR3: TGTGTCAGCAGCCTAGCGGGTCCCTCCTACAATGAGCAGTTCTTC.

The chain employs TRBV6-2 or TRBV6-3 and TRBJ1-2; D possibly corresponds to TRBD1 (5 bases). The V end was cut by 2 bases, the J end by 2 bases, with 6 bases between. The CDR3 sequence is 13 residues long. Germline CDR1 is MNHEY and CDR2 is SVGEGT. The CDR3 sequence is CASSYQGNYGYTF. The CDR3 nucleotides are TGTGCCAGCAGTTACCAGGGAAACTATGGCTACACCTTC.

This clonotype was seen more than once but under ten times. The chain uses TRBV7-9 and TRBJ2-5; D unresolved. The CDR3 is made up of 16 amino acids. CDR1 SEHNR and CDR2 FQNEAQ come from the germline V gene (reference sequence). V gave up 1 base and J gave up 5 bases, with 17 bases separating them. The CDR3 here is CASSLVGPAMEETQYF. CDR3 bases: TGTGCCAGCAGCTTAGTGGGCCCAGCAATGGAGGAGACCCAGTACTTC.

The genes are TRBV15 and TRBJ2-7, with 7 bases aligning to TRBD1. V lost 3 bases and J lost 4; bases outside the gene matches: 3. The CDR3 loop spans 13 amino acids. Germline CDR1 is LNHNV and CDR2 is YYDKDF (reference sequence). CDR3 sequence: CATSRQGEYEQYF. The CDR3 bases are TGTGCCACCAGCAGGCAGGGGGAATACGAGCAGTACTTC. The whole variable domain, filled in from reference TRBV15 and TRBJ2-7, reads DAMVIQNPRYQVTQFGKPVTLSCSQTLNHNVMYWYQQKSSQAPKLLFHYYDKDFNNEADTPDNFQSRRPNTSFCFLDIRSPGLGDTAMYLCATSRQGEYEQYFGPGTRLTVT.

This clonotype was observed a few times. V usage is TRBV10-3 and J usage is TRBJ2-5, with D hard to call. From germline, CDR1 is ENHRY and CDR2 SYGVKD. Trimming took off 0 bases at V and 3 bases at J, with 8 bases between the two ends. This CDR3 is 14 amino acids long. Here the CDR3 DNA reads TGTGCCATCAGTGAGTCGATAGGAGAAGAGACCCAGTACTTC. This translates into CAISESIGEETQYF.

This clonotype has at least ten counts. J is TRBJ2-7 and V is TRBV3-1; D gene unclear. V was shortened by 1 base and J by 1 base, with 8 bases between the two germline ends. There are 14 residues in the CDR3. From germline, CDR1 is LGHDT and CDR2 YNNKEL (reference sequence). This chain's CDR3 is CASSQVGISYEQYF. CDR3 sequence (DNA): TGTGCCAGCAGCCAAGTAGGGATTTCCTACGAGCAGTACTTC.

In this sample, this clonotype turned up a few times. CDR3 sequence (DNA): TGTGCCAGTAAAGACAGGAGCTCCTACGAGCAGTACTTC. Translating it yields CASKDRSSYEQYF. The V call is TRBV25-1, the J call TRBJ2-7; D might be TRBD1 (6 bases). V lost 9 bases and J 0 bases, leaving 12 bases between the germline ends. The CDR3 is 13 amino acids. Germline lookup yields CDR1 MGHDK and CDR2 SYGVNS.

This chain links TRBV15 with TRBJ1-2; D call uncertain. V was pared by 0 bases and J by 0 bases, with 14 bases between. This CDR3 has 17 amino acids. In germline, CDR1 is LNHNV, CDR2 YYDKDF (reference sequence). As DNA, the CDR3 is TGTGCCACCAGCAGAGATGGGTCCGAAAAGTCTAACTATGGCTACACCTTC. Its translation is CATSRDGSEKSNYGYTF. The complete variable domain, with remaining parts taken from reference TRBV15 and TRBJ1-2, reads DAMVIQNPRYQVTQFGKPVTLSCSQTLNHNVMYWYQQKSSQAPKLLFHYYDKDFNNEADTPDNFQSRRPNTSFCFLDIRSPGLGDTAMYLCATSRDGSEKSNYGYTFGSGTRLTVV.

The V gene is TRBV29-1, the J gene TRBJ2-1; D may correspond to TRBD1 or TRBD2 (5 bases each). CDR1 and CDR2 from the germline V gene are SQVTM and ANQGSEA. The V gene lost 7 bases and the J gene lost 8 bases, with 18 bases spanning the gap. The CDR3 consists of 13 residues. CDR3 nucleotides: TGCAGCGGTATGGGACCGTACATCGATGAGCAGTTCTTC. Translated: CSGMGPYIDEQFF.

This clonotype was recorded at least ten times. Mismatch with germline at one junction end may stem from a read error. This rearrangement joins TRBV20-1 to TRBJ2-1; 16 positions agree with TRBD2. Germline V gene sequence: CDR1 DFQATT, CDR2 SNEGSKA (reference sequence). The CDR3 runs to 12 residues. The CDR3 coding sequence is TGCAGTGCCGGGACTAGCGGGGGGGCGGCCCTCTTC. Translated, it gives CSAGTSGGAALF.

The CDR3 sequence is CSADPGQGSETQYF. The CDR3 region has the DNA TGCAGTGCTGATCCGGGACAGGGATCAGAGACCCAGTACTTC. This rearrangement joins TRBV20-1 to TRBJ2-7, with 9 nucleotides matching TRBD1. The tail of the sequence fits TRBJ2-5 better, so the J call may be wrong. Germline V gene lookup returns CDR1 DFQATT and CDR2 SNEGSKA (reference sequence). The CDR3 spans 14 residues.

This chain uses TRBV9 with TRBJ2-5; TRBD2 aligns across 11 bases. The J call may not be correct, given that the DNA end is closer to TRBJ2-1. The germline V gene has CDR1 SGDLS and CDR2 YYNGEE. The CDR3 is 16 amino acids. CDR3 sequence reads: CASSVEGSGRDSEQFF. The CDR3 DNA follows: TGTGCCAGCAGCGTAGAAGGTAGCGGGAGGGACAGTGAGCAGTTCTTC.

This clonotype has more than one count but fewer than ten. The chain couples TRBV12-3 or TRBV12-4 to TRBJ1-2; 10 bases agree with TRBD1. The V gene end was trimmed by 5 bases and the J gene end by 3 bases; junction bases not matched to a gene: 3. This CDR3 contains 14 residues. The CDR3 bases are TGTGCCAGCAGTGGACAGGGGGTGGACTATGGCTACACCTTC. Translation: CASSGQGVDYGYTF.

This clonotype showed up just a few times. The chain is built from TRBV28 and TRBJ2-1; D ambiguous. In germline, CDR1 is MDHEN, CDR2 SYDVKM. V lost 7 bases to trimming and J lost 10 bases, with 11 bases between them. The CDR3 is made up of 11 amino acids. DNA for the CDR3: TGTGCCAGCAACAGCGACGTGGAGCAGTTCTTC. Translation gives CASNSDVEQFF.